These T cell receptor beta chains were read from a single sample in a study of shared clonotypes between healthy human individuals. Produced via immunoSEQ multiplex PCR; TCRdb's table is partial and in-frame only. The table records 2 million to 3 million clones, 93% of them present only once. Sample: naive CD4+ T cells from PBMCs. Receptor source: a young man in good health. Some clones in this sample may be carry-over from other donors' samples. Each CDR3 is given with its conserved first and last residue. D genes are given only for firm matches. A clone size is listed for some rows: how often the clone was seen (once, few, many), or a class if it is expanded.

abundance	d_gene	v_gene	j_gene	CDR3aa	CDR3nt
.	TRBD1	TRBV6-1	TRBJ2-7	CASSEAEGQGYEQYF	TGTGCCAGCAGTGAGGCCGAGGGACAGGGGTACGAGCAGTACTTC
.	.	TRBV14	TRBJ1-2	CASRRTGTFGGYTF	TGTGCCAGCAGGCGTACAGGGACGTTTGGGGGCTACACCTTC
.	.	TRBV2	TRBJ1-5	CASVQQGLPGQPQHF	TGTGCCAGCGTACAACAGGGTTTACCCGGTCAGCCCCAGCATTTT
.	.	TRBV7-9	TRBJ1-1	CASSPRSGKTGTEAFF	TGTGCCAGCAGCCCGAGGTCCGGGAAAACGGGCACTGAAGCTTTCTTT
.	TRBD1	TRBV18	TRBJ2-7	CASSSSGTGVYEQYF	TGTGCCAGCTCATCATCCGGGACAGGGGTTTACGAGCAGTACTTC
.	.	TRBV16	TRBJ2-7	CASSRMAKTYEQYF	TGTGCCAGCAGCCGGATGGCTAAGACCTACGAGCAGTACTTC
.	TRBD1	TRBV7-8	TRBJ1-1	CASSSRDSNTEAFF	TGTGCCAGCAGCTCCAGGGACAGTAACACTGAAGCTTTCTTT
once	.	TRBV6-5	TRBJ1-2	CASSQGRYNYGYTF	TGTGCCAGCAGTCAGGGACGGTACAACTATGGCTACACCTTC
.	TRBD1	TRBV9	TRBJ1-5	CASSGPGQGNQPQHF	TGTGCCAGCAGCGGGCCGGGACAGGGCAATCAGCCCCAGCATTTT
.	.	TRBV7-2	TRBJ2-5	CASSLEALETQYF	TGTGCCAGCAGCTTAGAGGCTTTAGAGACCCAGTACTTC
.	.	TRBV30	TRBJ1-3	CAWSVPDEPTGNTIYF	TGTGCCTGGAGTGTACCAGACGAACCCACTGGAAACACCATATATTTT